These 30 T cell receptor beta chains originate from one sample sequenced in a study of T cells in Graves' hyperthyroidism and ophthalmopathy. Template material for amplifying TCR beta CDR3 regions consisted of RNA transcripts. When the TCR CDR3 underwent first-round RT-PCR, the HTBI primer set was used. TCRdb reprocessed the multiplex PCR reads via MiXCR and lists one record per CDR3 protein. The sample carries hundreds of thousands of distinct CDR3 sequences, around 20% recorded once. Sequenced sample: blood. The receptors shown here come from a man aged 30 to 45 with Graves' ophthalmopathy.

The chain joins TRBV10-3 to TRBJ1-5; unclear D gene. Germline V gene sequence: CDR1 ENHRY, CDR2 SYGVKD. The CDR3 contains 14 residues. Trimming cost V 3 bases and J 2 bases, with 8 bases left between them. This CDR3 is CAISDRVGNQPQHF. As DNA, the CDR3 is TGTGCCATCAGTGACCGGGTCGGCAATCAGCCCCAGCATTTT.

The chain employs TRBV20-1 and TRBJ2-3; no firm D call. Trimming stripped 3 bases from V and 2 bases from J, with 12 bases between. This CDR3 contains 14 residues. Germline CDR1 DFQATT, CDR2 SNEGSKA (reference sequence). CDR3 DNA: TGCAGTGCTAGTCCCTGGAGTAACACAGATACGCAGTATTTT. Its protein product is CSASPWSNTDTQYF.

V and J are TRBV30 and TRBJ2-1, with D perhaps given as TRBD1 or TRBD2 (6 bases each). The V end lost 2 bases, the J end lost 6 bases, and 20 bases lay between the germline ends. The CDR3 is 16 residues long. CDR1 GTSNPN and CDR2 SVGIG come from the germline V gene (reference sequence). The CDR3 sequence: CAWSHTGLHRANEQFF. Here the CDR3 DNA reads TGTGCCTGGAGTCACACGGGACTTCACAGGGCCAATGAGCAGTTCTTC. Together with reference TRBV30 and TRBJ2-1, the CDR3 gives the full variable domain: SQTIHQWPATLVQPVGSPLSLECTVEGTSNPNLYWYRQAAGRGLQLLFYSVGIGQISSEVPQNLSASRPQDRQFILSSKKLLLSDSGFYLCAWSHTGLHRANEQFFGPGTRLTVL.

This sequence joins TRBV29-1 and TRBJ2-2; the D is unclear. The CDR3 covers 13 residues. Germline CDR1 reads SQVTM; CDR2 reads ANQGSEA. V was clipped by 4 bases and J by 1 base, with 7 bases between them. CDR3 loop: CSVAQMNTGELFF. The DNA for the CDR3 is TGCAGCGTTGCGCAGATGAACACCGGGGAGCTGTTTTTT.

In its sample, this clonotype was seen many times. The chain couples TRBV10-3 to TRBJ1-1; no clear D gene. Germline values: CDR1 ENHRY, CDR2 SYGVKD. The CDR3 length is 13 residues. The germline V and J ends were trimmed by 5 bases and 0 bases, with 7 bases remaining between them. The CDR3 sequence is CAISPTVNTEAFF. The CDR3 DNA reads TGTGCCATCAGTCCCACCGTGAACACTGAAGCTTTCTTT.

This clonotype was detected many times. The V and J genes are TRBV2 and TRBJ2-7; the D is unclear. This CDR3 has 14 residues. Trimming removed 4 bases at V and 3 bases at J, with 13 bases between. Looked up from germline, CDR1 is SNHLY and CDR2 is FYNNEI. The CDR3 DNA follows: TGTGCCAGCAGTGTCCGGCAGGCCTACTACGAGCAGTACTTC. It specifies CASSVRQAYYEQYF.

V is TRBV7-3 and J is TRBJ2-5; TRBD2 matches 8 bases. The CDR3 extends over 14 amino acids. V shed 0 bases, J shed 6 bases, and the junction held 3 bases outside the gene matches. CDR1 and CDR2 (germline): SGHTA, FQGTGA. Written as DNA, the CDR3 is TGTGCCAGCAGCTTAACGGCGGGAGGACAGACCCAGTACTTC. This encodes CASSLTAGGQTQYF.

This clonotype was counted many times. The chain uses TRBV5-1 and TRBJ2-1; 9 bases are shared with TRBD1. Germline CDR1 and CDR2: SGHRS and YFSETQ. Trimming cost V 4 bases and J 4 bases; bases outside gene matches: 3. CDR3 length: 14 residues. The CDR3: CASSPGTGYNEQFF. The CDR3 DNA is TGCGCCAGCAGCCCAGGGACAGGGTACAATGAGCAGTTCTTC.

This clonotype was seen many times. The CDR3 region has the DNA TGTGCCAGCAGTTTTAGCGGGAGGGCCCACGAGCAGTACTTC. It translates to CASSFSGRAHEQYF. This sequence joins TRBV27 and TRBJ2-7, with 11 bases aligning to TRBD2. Germline V gene data show CDR1 as MNHEY and CDR2 as SMNVEV (reference sequence). The CDR3 contains 14 residues. With V trimmed by 3 bases and J by 5 bases, 3 bases remained unmatched.

In this sample, this clonotype turned up a few times. The chain carries TRBV7-9 and TRBJ1-5; TRBD1 might be the D (6 bases). V lost 5 bases to trimming and J lost 7 bases, with 21 bases between them. Germline CDR1 reads SEHNR; CDR2 reads FQNEAQ (reference sequence). This CDR3 region has 16 residues. CDR3: CASSRTGGAGKQPQHF. In DNA form, the CDR3 reads TGTGCCAGCAGCCGTACGGGGGGCGCGGGAAAACAGCCCCAGCATTTT.

This sequence joins TRBV5-5 and TRBJ2-7; perhaps TRBD1 as D (5 bases). V lost 3 bases and J lost 6, with 10 bases in between. This CDR3 is built from 12 residues. CDR1 SGHKS and CDR2 YYEKEE come from the germline V gene (reference sequence). CDR3 sequence (DNA): TGTGCCAGCAGCTGGAATACAGGCGAGCAGTACTTC. Residues: CASSWNTGEQYF.

This clonotype was recorded at least ten times. This chain connects TRBV12-3 or TRBV12-4 to TRBJ1-1, with 8 bases aligning to TRBD1. This CDR3 comprises 14 residues. The J segment lost 1 base and the V segment lost 6 bases, leaving 4 bases of the junction unmatched. The CDR3 loop reads CASRPGQENTEAFF. CDR3 in DNA: TGTGCCAGCAGGCCGGGACAGGAGAACACTGAAGCTTTCTTT.

This clonotype occurred a few times. The rearrangement links TRBV19 to TRBJ2-2; 10 bases fit TRBD1. Germline V CDR1 and CDR2: LNHDA, SQIVND (reference sequence). Germline trimming cut 9 bases from V and 0 bases from J; bases unmatched to any gene: 4. This CDR3 has 15 residues. CDR3 sequence: CASHGQGANTGELFF. The CDR3 DNA reads as TGTGCCAGCCACGGACAGGGGGCGAACACCGGGGAGCTGTTTTTT.

Only a few counts were recorded for this clonotype. The V and J genes are TRBV20-1 and TRBJ2-5; a possible D gene is TRBD1 (6 bases). The CDR3 runs to 14 residues. V was clipped by 1 base and J by 2 bases, with 11 bases between them. The germline V gene encodes CDR1 DFQATT and CDR2 SNEGSKA (reference sequence). The CDR3 protein is CSARASDRQETQYF. CDR3 nucleotide sequence: TGCAGTGCTAGAGCCTCGGACAGACAAGAGACCCAGTACTTC.

V gene TRBV6-2 or TRBV6-3 combines with J gene TRBJ1-2; D not certain. Germline V gene data show CDR1 as MNHEY and CDR2 as SVGEGT. V was pared by 7 bases and J by 7 bases, with 13 bases between. This CDR3 spans 12 amino acids. The DNA of the CDR3 is TGTGCCAGCACCAAAGATGGGGTTGGCTACACCTTC. Its translation: CASTKDGVGYTF.

This clonotype was counted between two and nine times. The chain combines TRBV11-2 with TRBJ2-1; D uncertain. CDR1 and CDR2 (germline): SGHAT, FQNNGV. The CDR3 runs to 12 residues. V was clipped by 3 bases and J by 7 bases, with 7 bases between them. The CDR3 sequence is CASSFVENEQFF. The CDR3 nucleotides read TGTGCCAGCAGCTTTGTCGAAAATGAGCAGTTCTTC. Full variable domain (rest looked up from reference TRBV11-2 and TRBJ2-1): EAGVAQSPRYKIIEKRQSVAFWCNPISGHATLYWYQQILGQGPKLLIQFQNNGVVDDSQLPKDRFSAERLKGVDSTLKIQPAKLEDSAVYLCASSFVENEQFFGPGTRLTVL.

The table lists this clonotype with many counts. The V gene is TRBV27, the J gene TRBJ1-2, with D unclear. The length of the CDR3 is 13 residues. CDR1 is MNHEY, CDR2 SMNVEV, per germline (reference sequence). Trimming pared 5 bases from V and 2 bases from J, leaving 9 bases between. The CDR3 here is CASSRTKNYGYTF. CDR3 in DNA: TGTGCCAGCAGTCGGACTAAAAACTATGGCTACACCTTC.

CDR3 DNA: TGTGCCAGCACCACTCAAAGGGCTAGCCACACCCTGCCGGATACGCAGTATTTT. It encodes CASTTQRASHTLPDTQYF. The chain joins TRBV27 to TRBJ2-3, with D perhaps matching TRBD2 (5 bases). V lost 7 bases and J lost 6, with 29 bases in between. The CDR3 extends over 18 amino acids. CDR1 MNHEY and CDR2 SMNVEV come from the germline V gene (reference sequence).

The rearrangement links TRBV14 to TRBJ2-7; TRBD2 aligns across 8 bases. Looked up from germline, CDR1 is SGHDN and CDR2 is FVKESK. V lost 8 bases to trimming and J lost 3 bases; unmatched junction nucleotides: 12. This CDR3 has 15 amino acids. The CDR3 DNA reads as TGTGCCAGCTCACAAGCGACTAGCGCGGGCTACGAGCAGTACTTC. Amino acids: CASSQATSAGYEQYF.

This sequence joins TRBV7-2 and TRBJ1-3; D ambiguous. The ends were cut back, 5 bases at V and 0 bases at J, with 17 bases in the middle. Per germline, CDR1 SGHTA and CDR2 FQGNSA. The CDR3 has 17 residues. CDR3 sequence reads: CASSQDTPQSSGNTIYF. The CDR3 bases are TGTGCCAGCAGCCAAGATACCCCACAGAGCTCTGGAAACACCATATATTTT.

The chain combines TRBV27 with TRBJ2-5, with a weak D call TRBD2 (5 bases). Looked up from germline, CDR1 is MNHEY and CDR2 is SMNVEV (reference sequence). V gave up 2 bases and J gave up 4 bases, with 8 bases separating them. The CDR3 covers 13 residues. Here the CDR3 reads CASSLGSTETQYF. In DNA form, the CDR3 reads TGTGCCAGCAGTTTAGGGAGTACAGAGACCCAGTACTTC.

In this sample, this clonotype turned up many times. The rearrangement joins TRBV27 to TRBJ2-7; tentative D call: TRBD1 (6 bases). CDR1 and CDR2 (germline): MNHEY, SMNVEV (reference sequence). V was shortened by 6 bases and J by 2 bases, with 20 bases between the two germline ends. The CDR3 has 16 amino acids. CDR3 in amino acids: CASSPTPTGTPYEQYF. The CDR3 DNA sequence: TGTGCCAGCAGCCCTACACCCACAGGGACCCCCTACGAGCAGTACTTC.

This clonotype showed up just a few times. CDR3 DNA: TGTGCCAGCAGCTTTGGGGGGGGGGATTACAACTATGAGCAGTTCTTC. It codes for CASSFGGGDYNYEQFF. The chain couples TRBV5-6 to TRBJ2-1; the match to TRBD2 covers 7 bases. Germline V gives CDR1 SGHDT, CDR2 YYEEEE. V shed 2 bases and J 8 bases; nucleotides not matched to a gene: 13. This CDR3 spans 16 amino acids.

The rearrangement uses TRBV5-1 and TRBJ2-7; the D gene is possibly TRBD2 (6 bases). Trimming took 0 bases from V and 5 from J, leaving 21 bases between them. This CDR3 has 17 residues. Looked up from germline, CDR1 is SGHRS and CDR2 is YFSETQ. CDR3 bases: TGCGCCAGCAGCTTGGCCCGGGGGACCACCGGCGTACACGAGCAGTACTTC. This sequence encodes CASSLARGTTGVHEQYF.

The rearrangement joins TRBV6-5 to TRBJ2-1; 7 bases fit TRBD2. The length of the CDR3 is 15 residues. The ends lost 0 bases at V and 3 bases at J; junction bases unmatched: 2. Germline V gene data show CDR1 as MNHEY and CDR2 as SVGAGI. CDR3 in DNA: TGTGCCAGCAGTTACTCTCTAGCGGTCTACAATGAGCAGTTCTTC. Protein product: CASSYSLAVYNEQFF.

The table lists this clonotype with a few counts. The chain carries TRBV6-1 and TRBJ2-7; D may match TRBD1 or TRBD2 (7 bases each). The CDR3 totals 18 residues. Germline V lookup: CDR1 MNHNS, CDR2 SASEGT. The V end lost 2 bases, the J end lost 6 bases, and 26 bases lay between the germline ends. The CDR3 DNA reads as TGTGCCAGCAGTGAAAGTTGGGACCAGCGTCCCAGGGGGGGCGAGCAGTACTTC. Translation: CASSESWDQRPRGGEQYF.

V is TRBV6-2 or TRBV6-3 and J is TRBJ2-3; TRBD1 is a possible D gene (6 bases). CDR3 size: 18 residues. CDR1 and CDR2 (germline): MNHEY, SVGEGT. V dropped 2 bases and J dropped 0 bases, with 18 bases sitting between them. Written as DNA, the CDR3 is TGTGCCAGCAGTTACGGAGAGGGGACACGATCTAGCACAGATACGCAGTATTTT. Protein sequence: CASSYGEGTRSSTDTQYF.

In this sample, this clonotype turned up a few times. V and J are TRBV4-1 and TRBJ1-2, with 8 nucleotides matching TRBD1. In germline, CDR1 is MGHRA, CDR2 YSYEKL. V lost 0 bases, J lost 3 bases, and 9 bases stayed unmatched. This CDR3 comprises 17 residues. The CDR3 sequence is CASSQDQTRQGHYGYTF. CDR3 nucleotides: TGCGCCAGCAGCCAAGACCAGACCCGACAGGGGCACTATGGCTACACCTTC.

This clonotype has at least ten counts. This chain links TRBV28 with TRBJ2-3; weak D call: TRBD1 (6 bases). V lost 2 bases, J lost 2 bases, and 14 bases lay in between. There are 16 residues in the CDR3. The germline CDR1 and CDR2 sequences are MDHEN and SYDVKM. DNA for the CDR3: TGTGCCAGCAGTTTAGGCCGACAGGTTTACACAGATACGCAGTATTTT. Protein sequence: CASSLGRQVYTDTQYF.

In this sample, this clonotype turned up many times. This chain links TRBV5-1 with TRBJ2-5, with D possibly matching TRBD2 (5 bases). Trimming shortened V by 4 bases and J by 4 bases, and 17 bases separated the two germline ends. This CDR3 has 15 amino acids. In germline, CDR1 is SGHRS, CDR2 YFSETQ. In DNA, the CDR3 is TGCGCCAGCAGCATTCGGTCGGGAAGCGGAGAGACCCAGTACTTC. Protein product: CASSIRSGSGETQYF.